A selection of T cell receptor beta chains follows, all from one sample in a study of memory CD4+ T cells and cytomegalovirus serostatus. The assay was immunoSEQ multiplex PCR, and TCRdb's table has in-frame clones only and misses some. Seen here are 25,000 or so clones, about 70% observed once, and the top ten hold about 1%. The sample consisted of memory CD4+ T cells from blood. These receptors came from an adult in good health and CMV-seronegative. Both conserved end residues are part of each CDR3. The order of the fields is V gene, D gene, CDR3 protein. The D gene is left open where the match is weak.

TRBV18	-	CASSPRGTNQETQYF
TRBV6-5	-	CASSYSRHSGNTIYF
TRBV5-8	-	CASSLEEGSQQYF
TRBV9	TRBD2	CASSVSGGANEQFF
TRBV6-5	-	CASTLDGNTEAFF
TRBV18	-	CASSPLRTVGGPEAFF
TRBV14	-	CASSQGLGYEQYF
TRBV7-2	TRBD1	CASSGQGSKETQYF
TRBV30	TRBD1	CAWAPYRGAQPQHF
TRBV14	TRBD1	CASSPRTGGHYGYTF
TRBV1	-	CTSSHTRKSEQYF
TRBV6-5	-	CASSYGQAVNTEAFF
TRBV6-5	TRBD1	CASSRSTGTGEQYF
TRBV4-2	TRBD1	CASSQEGTGVFGNTIYF
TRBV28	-	CASSRAAGGSYEQYF
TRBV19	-	CASSNLAWSYNEQFF
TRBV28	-	CASSDSTLRTSSNQPQHF
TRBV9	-	CASSAGPSSYNEQFF
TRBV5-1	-	CASSQIPGQTYEQYF
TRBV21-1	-	CASSKEGGFYGYTF
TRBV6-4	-	CASRGSNTGELFF
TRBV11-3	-	CASSLGTYSNEQFF
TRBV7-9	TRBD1	CASSLGQRNYGYTF
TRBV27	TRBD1	CASSLRTGNEQYF
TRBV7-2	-	CASSFGRGLQETQYF
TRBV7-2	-	CASSLDSTQYF
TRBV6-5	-	CASSSITAGGGYGYTF
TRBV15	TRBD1	CATSRAGGDTQYF
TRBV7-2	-	CASSFRQGSNQPQYF
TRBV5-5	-	CASSLMGTSSTDTQYF
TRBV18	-	CASSPSGFNQPQHF
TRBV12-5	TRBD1	CASGLTTGLGSPLHF
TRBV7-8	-	CASRIKTTGELFF
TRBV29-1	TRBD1	CSVAKGAPYEQYF
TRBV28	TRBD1	CASAGQGTVQKTQYF
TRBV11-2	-	CASSVSGARPNEKLFF
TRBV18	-	CASSPPIPGTTFPYEQYF
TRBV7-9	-	CASSPPGLANYGYTF
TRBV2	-	CASSEGGGRSYGYTF
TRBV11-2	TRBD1	CASSPGQGKMNTEAFF
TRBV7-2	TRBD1	CASSPRQGNTEAFF
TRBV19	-	CASRLRPFDQETQYF
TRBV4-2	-	CASSQDYTGGVSPLHF
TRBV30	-	CASGLGSGNTIYF
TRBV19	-	CASSIRQFNQPQHF
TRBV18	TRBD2	CASSPRLTSGRAAVVDTQYF